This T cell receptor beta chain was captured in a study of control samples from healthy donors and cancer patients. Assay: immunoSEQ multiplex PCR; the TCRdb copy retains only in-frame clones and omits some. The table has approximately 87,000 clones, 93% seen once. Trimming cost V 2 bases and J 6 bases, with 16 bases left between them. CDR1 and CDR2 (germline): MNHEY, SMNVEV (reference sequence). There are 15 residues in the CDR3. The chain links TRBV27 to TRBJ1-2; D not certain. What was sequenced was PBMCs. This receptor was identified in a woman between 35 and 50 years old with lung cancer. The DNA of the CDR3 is TGTGCCAGCAGTTTAAGTTCGGCCCTGTCTAATGGCTACACCTTC. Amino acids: CASSLSSALSNGYTF.